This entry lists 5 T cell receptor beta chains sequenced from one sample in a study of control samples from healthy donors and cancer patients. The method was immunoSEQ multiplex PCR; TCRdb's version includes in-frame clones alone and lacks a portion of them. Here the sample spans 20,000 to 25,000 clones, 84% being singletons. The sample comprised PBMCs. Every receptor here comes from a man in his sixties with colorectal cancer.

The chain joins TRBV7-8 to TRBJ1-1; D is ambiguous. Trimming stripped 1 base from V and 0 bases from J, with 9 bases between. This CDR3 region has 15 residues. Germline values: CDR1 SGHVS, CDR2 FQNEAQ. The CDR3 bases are TGTGCCAGCAGCTTAGTTGGCAACTTGAACACTGAAGCTTTCTTT. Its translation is CASSLVGNLNTEAFF.

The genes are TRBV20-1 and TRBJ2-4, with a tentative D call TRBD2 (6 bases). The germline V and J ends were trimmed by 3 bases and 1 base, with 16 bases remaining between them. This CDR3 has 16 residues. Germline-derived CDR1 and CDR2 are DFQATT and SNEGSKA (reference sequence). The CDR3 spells CSASAPGVRAKNIQYF. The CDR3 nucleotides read TGCAGTGCTAGTGCCCCGGGGGTGAGGGCCAAAAACATTCAGTACTTC.

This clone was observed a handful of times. CDR3 amino acids: CASSLGLMAGNSPLHF. CDR3 DNA: TGTGCCAGCAGCTTGGGATTGATGGCGGGTAATTCACCCCTCCACTTT. The V call is TRBV7-2, the J call TRBJ1-6, with D unclear. CDR1 is SGHTA and CDR2 is FQGNSA in the germline V gene. V lost 3 bases and J 6 bases, leaving 15 bases between the germline ends. This CDR3 spans 16 amino acids.

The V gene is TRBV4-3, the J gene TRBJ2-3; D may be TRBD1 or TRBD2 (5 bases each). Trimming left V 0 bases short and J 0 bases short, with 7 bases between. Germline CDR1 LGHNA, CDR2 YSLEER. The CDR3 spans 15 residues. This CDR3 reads CASSQDRGSTDTQYF. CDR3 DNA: TGCGCCAGCAGCCAAGATCGGGGCAGCACAGATACGCAGTATTTT.

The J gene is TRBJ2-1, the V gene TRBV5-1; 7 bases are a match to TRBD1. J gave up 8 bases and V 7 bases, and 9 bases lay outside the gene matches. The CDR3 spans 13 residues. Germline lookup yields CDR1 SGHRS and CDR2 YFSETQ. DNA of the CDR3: TGCGCCAGCTCCCAGGGGGTGGACTATGAGCAGTTCTTC. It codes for CASSQGVDYEQFF.